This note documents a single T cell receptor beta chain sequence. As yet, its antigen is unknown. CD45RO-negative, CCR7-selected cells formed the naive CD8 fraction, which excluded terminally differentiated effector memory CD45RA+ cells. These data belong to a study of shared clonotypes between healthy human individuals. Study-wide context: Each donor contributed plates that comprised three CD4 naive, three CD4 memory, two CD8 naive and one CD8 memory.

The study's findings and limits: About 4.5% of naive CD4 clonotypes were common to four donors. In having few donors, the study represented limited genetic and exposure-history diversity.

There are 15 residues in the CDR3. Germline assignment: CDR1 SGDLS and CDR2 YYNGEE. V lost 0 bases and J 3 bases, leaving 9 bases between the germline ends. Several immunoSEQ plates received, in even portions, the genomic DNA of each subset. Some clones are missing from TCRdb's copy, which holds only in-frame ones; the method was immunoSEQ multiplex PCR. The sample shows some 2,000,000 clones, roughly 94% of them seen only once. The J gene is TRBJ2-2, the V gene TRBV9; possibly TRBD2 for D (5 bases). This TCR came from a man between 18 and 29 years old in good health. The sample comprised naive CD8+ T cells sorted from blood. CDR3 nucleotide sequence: TGTGCCAGCAGCGTAGAGGACTCTCACACCGGGGAGCTGTTTTTT. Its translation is CASSVEDSHTGELFF. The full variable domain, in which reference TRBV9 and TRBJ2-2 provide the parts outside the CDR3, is DSGVTQTPKHLITATGQRVTLRCSPRSGDLSVYWYQQSLDQGLQFLIQYYNGEERAKGNILERFSAQQFPDLHSELNLSSLELGDSALYFCASSVEDSHTGELFFGEGSRLTVL.